What follows are 10 T cell receptor beta chains derived from one specimen sequenced in a study of cytomegalovirus exposure and HLA in healthy donors. PCR amplification relied on 60 Vbeta primers (plus 13 Jbeta primers). Data came from immunoSEQ multiplex PCR; TCRdb stores just in-frame clones and leaves some out. The sample lists 170,000 or so clones; about 86% were seen once. The sequencing sample was made of PBMCs. These receptors came from a woman aged 18-29 years in good health and CMV-seronegative.

This rearrangement joins TRBV5-4 to TRBJ2-7; 11 positions match TRBD2. Germline CDR1 is SGHNT and CDR2 is YYREEE (reference sequence). The CDR3 runs 15 residues. V was pared by 4 bases and J by 2 bases, with 5 bases of the junction left unmatched. Written as DNA, the CDR3 is TGTGCCAGCAGCGTCGGGACTAGCGGAACCTACGAGCAGTACTTC. Protein: CASSVGTSGTYEQYF.

This chain links TRBV6-1 with TRBJ2-7; tentative D call: TRBD2 (7 bases). This CDR3 spans 13 amino acids. Germline V lookup: CDR1 MNHNS, CDR2 SASEGT. V lost 7 bases and J 5 bases, leaving 15 bases between the germline ends. Written as DNA, the CDR3 is TGTGCCAGCACGGGGGGCTACATCGACGAGCAGTACTTC. It specifies CASTGGYIDEQYF.

This chain joins TRBV14 and TRBJ1-4; D uncertain. The germline V and J ends were trimmed by 5 bases and 14 bases, with 15 bases remaining between them. CDR3 size: 12 residues. From germline, CDR1 is SGHDN and CDR2 FVKESK. This CDR3 reads CASSEPGGNLFF. The CDR3 DNA is TGTGCCAGCAGCGAGCCGGGAGGGAATCTGTTTTTT.

The rearrangement joins TRBV6-6 to TRBJ1-3; 11 positions match TRBD1. With V trimmed by 8 bases and J by 14 bases, 2 bases remained unmatched. There are 10 residues in the CDR3. Germline CDR1 and CDR2: MNHNY and SVGAGI (reference sequence). CDR3 amino acids: CASWGQGVYF. Written as DNA, the CDR3 is TGTGCCAGCTGGGGACAGGGGGTATATTTT.

V is TRBV6-5 and J is TRBJ1-1, with a weak D call TRBD1 (5 bases). Per the germline V gene, CDR1 is MNHEY and CDR2 is SVGAGI. The ends were cut back, 2 bases at V and 4 bases at J, with 11 bases in the middle. The CDR3 sequence is 14 residues long. CDR3 DNA sequence: TGTGCCAGCAGTTACCAGGGTTATGGCACTGAAGCTTTCTTT. As protein: CASSYQGYGTEAFF.

CDR3 sequence: CASSALNGTSSYEQYF. The CDR3 nucleotides read TGTGCCAGCAGTGCCTTAAACGGGACTTCTTCCTACGAGCAGTACTTC. This chain joins TRBV25-1 and TRBJ2-7; tentatively, D is TRBD2 (6 bases). V was clipped by 4 bases and J by 1 base, with 17 bases between them. CDR3 length equals 16 residues. Germline-derived CDR1 and CDR2 are MGHDK and SYGVNS.

This chain uses TRBV18 with TRBJ1-2; D remains ambiguous. Germline values: CDR1 KGHSH, CDR2 LQKENI. The CDR3 spans 16 residues. Trimming cost V 0 bases and J 5 bases, with 16 bases left between them. CDR3 DNA: TGTGCCAGCTCACCACCTCGACTGCTTTTCCTGTATGGCTACACCTTC. This sequence encodes CASSPPRLLFLYGYTF.

The chain uses TRBV2 and TRBJ2-3; possible D gene TRBD2, 6 bases. CDR3 length: 13 amino acids. Germline V gene sequence: CDR1 SNHLY, CDR2 FYNNEI. Trimming took off 6 bases at V and 2 bases at J, with 9 bases between the two ends. CDR3 sequence: CASRRDSTDTQYF. For the CDR3, the DNA is TGTGCCAGCAGGAGGGACTCCACAGATACGCAGTATTTT.

The chain has TRBV19 and TRBJ1-6, with TRBD1 matching over 7 bases. Germline trimming cut 7 bases from V and 2 bases from J; bases unmatched to any gene: 5. Per germline, CDR1 LNHDA and CDR2 SQIVND (reference sequence). The CDR3 runs 15 residues. CDR3 amino acids: CASTLTGTYNSPLHF. Here the CDR3 DNA reads TGTGCCAGTACCTTGACAGGGACCTATAATTCACCCCTCCACTTT. Filled out from reference TRBV19 and TRBJ1-6, the complete variable domain reads DGGITQSPKYLFRKEGQNVTLSCEQNLNHDAMYWYRQDPGQGLRLIYYSQIVNDFQKGDIAEGYSVSREKKESFPLTVTSAQKNPTAFYLCASTLTGTYNSPLHFGNGTRLTVT.

The chain has TRBV11-1 and TRBJ2-2; D call uncertain. This CDR3 has 16 amino acids. The germline CDR1 and CDR2 sequences are SGHAT and FQDESV (reference sequence). V was shortened by 1 base and J by 0 bases, with 9 bases between the two germline ends. The CDR3 reads CASSLVPVSNTGELFF. CDR3 nucleotide sequence: TGTGCCAGCAGCTTAGTCCCAGTTTCGAACACCGGGGAGCTGTTTTTT.